This T cell receptor beta chain was identified in a study of T cell responses to AZD1222 COVID-19 vaccine. The V and J ends lost 5 bases and 2 bases, in that order; junction bases with no gene match: 3. Germline V lookup: CDR1 KGHSH, CDR2 LQKENI. The CDR3 is made up of 15 amino acids. Generated by immunoSEQ multiplex PCR, the TCRdb table keeps only in-frame clones and is missing some. Of roughly 100,000 clones listed, about 90% are singletons. This sequence originates from an adult in good health. This sequence joins TRBV18 and TRBJ2-3; 11 nucleotides agree with TRBD2. Sequencing used peripheral blood, obtained on day 0 of AZD1222 vaccination. CDR3 residues: CASSKLAGATDTQYF. CDR3 DNA: TGTGCCAGCTCAAAACTAGCGGGAGCCACAGATACGCAGTATTTT.